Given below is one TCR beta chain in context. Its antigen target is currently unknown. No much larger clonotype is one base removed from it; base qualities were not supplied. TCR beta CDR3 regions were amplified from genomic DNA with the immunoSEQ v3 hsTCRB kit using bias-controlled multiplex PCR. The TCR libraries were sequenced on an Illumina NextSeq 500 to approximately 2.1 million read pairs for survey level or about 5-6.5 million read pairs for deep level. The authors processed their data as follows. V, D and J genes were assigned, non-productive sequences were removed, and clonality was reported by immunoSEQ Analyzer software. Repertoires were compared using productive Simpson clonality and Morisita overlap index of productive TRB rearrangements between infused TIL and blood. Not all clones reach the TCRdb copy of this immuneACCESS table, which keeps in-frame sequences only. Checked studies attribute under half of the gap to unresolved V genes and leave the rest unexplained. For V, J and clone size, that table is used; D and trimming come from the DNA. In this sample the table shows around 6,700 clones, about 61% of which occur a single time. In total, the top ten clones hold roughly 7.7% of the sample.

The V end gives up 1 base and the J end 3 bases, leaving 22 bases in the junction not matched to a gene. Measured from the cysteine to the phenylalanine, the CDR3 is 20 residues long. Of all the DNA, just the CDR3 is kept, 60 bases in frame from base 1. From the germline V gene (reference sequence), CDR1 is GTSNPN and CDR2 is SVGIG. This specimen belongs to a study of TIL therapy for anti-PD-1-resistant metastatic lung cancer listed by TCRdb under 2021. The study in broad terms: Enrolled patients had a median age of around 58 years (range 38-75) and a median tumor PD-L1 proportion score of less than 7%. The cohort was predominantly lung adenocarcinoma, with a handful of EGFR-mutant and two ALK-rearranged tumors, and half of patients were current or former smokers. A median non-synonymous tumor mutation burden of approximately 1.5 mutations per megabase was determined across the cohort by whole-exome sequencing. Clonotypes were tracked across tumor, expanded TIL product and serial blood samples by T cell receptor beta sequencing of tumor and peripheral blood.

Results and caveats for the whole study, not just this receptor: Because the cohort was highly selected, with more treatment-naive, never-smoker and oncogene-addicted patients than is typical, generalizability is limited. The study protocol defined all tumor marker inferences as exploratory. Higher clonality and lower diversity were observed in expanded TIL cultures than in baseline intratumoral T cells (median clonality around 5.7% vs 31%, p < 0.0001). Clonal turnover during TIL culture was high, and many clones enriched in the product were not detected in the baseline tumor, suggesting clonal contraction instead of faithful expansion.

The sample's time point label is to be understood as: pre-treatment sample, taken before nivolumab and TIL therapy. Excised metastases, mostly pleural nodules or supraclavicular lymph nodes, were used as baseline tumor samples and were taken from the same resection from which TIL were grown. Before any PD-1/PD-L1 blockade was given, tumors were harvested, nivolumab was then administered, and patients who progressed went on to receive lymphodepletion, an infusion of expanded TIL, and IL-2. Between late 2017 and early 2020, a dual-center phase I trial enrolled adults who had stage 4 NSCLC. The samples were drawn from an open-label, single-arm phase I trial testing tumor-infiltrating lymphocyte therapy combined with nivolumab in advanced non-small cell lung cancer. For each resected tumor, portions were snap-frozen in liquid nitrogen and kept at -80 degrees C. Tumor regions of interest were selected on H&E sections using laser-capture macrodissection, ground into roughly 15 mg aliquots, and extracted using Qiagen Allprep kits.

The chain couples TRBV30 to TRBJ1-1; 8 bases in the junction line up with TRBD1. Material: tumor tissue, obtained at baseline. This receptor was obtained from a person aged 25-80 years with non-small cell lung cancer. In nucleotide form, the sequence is TGTGCCTGGAGTGGGGGTTATGTGACAGGGGTTGGAAATACGGACACTGAAGCTTTCTTT. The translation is CAWSGGYVTGVGNTDTEAFF.